One sample yielded the 27 T cell receptor beta chains listed below, sequenced in a study of OX40 agonist ivuxolimab in advanced cancers. TCRdb's copy holds only in-frame clones and misses some; the assay was immunoSEQ multiplex PCR. The sample holds under 70,000 clones; 70% to 90% are singletons and the top ten take over 1%. Sequencing was performed on CD4+ or CD8+ T cells sorted from blood, taken in a trial of the OX40 agonist ivuxolimab. These receptors were obtained from an adult with an advanced solid tumor such as melanoma, head and neck, liver or kidney cancer.

V and J are TRBV6-1 and TRBJ2-3, with no clear D. The CDR3 runs to 15 residues. CDR1 is MNHNS and CDR2 is SASEGT in the germline V gene. V was clipped by 2 bases and J by 4 bases, with 13 bases between them. This CDR3 reads CASSESYRTADTQYF. The DNA for the CDR3 is TGTGCCAGCAGTGAATCTTACAGAACAGCAGATACGCAGTATTTT.

This clone was observed a single time. This chain uses TRBV18 with TRBJ2-7, with 9 bases identical to TRBD2. The V and J ends lost 1 base and 0 bases, in that order; junction bases with no gene match: 7. This CDR3 comprises 17 residues. Germline values: CDR1 KGHSH, CDR2 LQKENI. The CDR3 spells CASSPLRLAGSSYEQYF. Here the CDR3 DNA reads TGTGCCAGCTCACCACTCAGGCTAGCGGGGAGCTCCTACGAGCAGTACTTC. The whole variable domain, remainder taken from reference TRBV18 and TRBJ2-7, is NAGVMQNPRHLVRRRGQEARLRCSPMKGHSHVYWYRQLPEEGLKFMVYLQKENIIDESGMPKERFSAEFPKEGPSILRIQQVVRGDSAAYFCASSPLRLAGSSYEQYFGPGTRLTVT.

This clone was counted once. The chain links TRBV7-8 to TRBJ2-1; D gene uncertain. From germline, CDR1 is SGHVS and CDR2 FQNEAQ. The CDR3 spans 14 residues. Trimming removed 5 bases from V and 4 bases from J, with 12 bases in between. The DNA for the CDR3 is TGTGCCAGCAGCCCGGTTCTCGATTACAATGAGCAGTTCTTC. Its translation is CASSPVLDYNEQFF.

The chain joins TRBV6-5 to TRBJ1-2; D might be TRBD1 (6 bases). The CDR3 consists of 13 residues. Between the trimmed V and J ends, which lost 7 bases and 2 bases, there was a span of 11 bases. Germline CDR1 MNHEY, CDR2 SVGAGI. The CDR3 region is CASTPGQNYGYTF. CDR3 sequence (DNA): TGTGCCAGCACACCCGGACAGAACTATGGCTACACCTTC.

This rearrangement joins TRBV11-1 to TRBJ2-1, with 8 bases that match TRBD2. There are 18 residues in the CDR3. Unmatched junction bases numbered 13, after V lost 1 base and J lost 5 bases. Germline V CDR1 and CDR2: SGHAT, FQDESV (reference sequence). This CDR3 is CASSLELGGGRNHNEQFF. CDR3 coding DNA: TGTGCCAGCAGCTTAGAGCTTGGGGGCGGGAGGAACCACAATGAGCAGTTCTTC.

The V and J genes are TRBV5-6 and TRBJ2-5; 9 bases align to TRBD2. Per the germline V gene, CDR1 is SGHDT and CDR2 is YYEEEE. The CDR3 has 15 residues. V shed 0 bases and J 4 bases; nucleotides not matched to a gene: 4. CDR3 nucleotide sequence: TGTGCCAGCAGCTTGGTTGCGGGAGGGGCAGAGACCCAGTACTTC. It is translated as CASSLVAGGAETQYF.

The chain joins TRBV5-1 to TRBJ2-2; D remains unclear. This CDR3 has 15 amino acids. V was clipped by 0 bases and J by 5 bases, with 11 bases between them. Germline values: CDR1 SGHRS, CDR2 YFSETQ. This chain's CDR3 is CASSLAGPRTGELFF. CDR3 DNA: TGCGCCAGCAGCTTGGCCGGGCCTAGAACCGGGGAGCTGTTTTTT.

This clone was picked up one time. The rearrangement uses TRBV2 and TRBJ1-4, with 8 nucleotides matching TRBD1. Germline CDR1 reads SNHLY; CDR2 reads FYNNEI. J lost 5 bases, V lost 6 bases, and 5 bases had no gene match. This CDR3 comprises 14 residues. In DNA form, the CDR3 reads TGTGCCAGCAGCCTGGGACAGGCAAATGAAAAACTGTTTTTT. This sequence encodes CASSLGQANEKLFF. The entire variable domain, with the rest obtained from reference TRBV2 and TRBJ1-4, is as follows: EPEVTQTPSHQVTQMGQEVILRCVPISNHLYFYWYRQILGQKVEFLVSFYNNEISEKSEIFDDQFSVERPDGSNFTLKIRSTKLEDSAMYFCASSLGQANEKLFFGSGTQLSVL.

A single count supports this clone. The chain couples TRBV23-1 to TRBJ1-2; weak D call: TRBD1 (5 bases). TRBV23-1 is labeled an ORF, and its function is uncertain. The germline V and J ends were trimmed by 10 bases and 8 bases, with 17 bases remaining between them. This CDR3 comprises 12 residues. The CDR3 is CATIKGPRGYTF. As DNA, the CDR3 is TGCGCCACCATCAAGGGGCCCCGAGGCTACACCTTC.

This chain connects TRBV28 to TRBJ1-1, with TRBD1 matching over 9 bases. V was pared by 5 bases and J by 6 bases, with 10 bases of the junction left unmatched. This CDR3 is 15 amino acids long. CDR1 and CDR2 from the germline V gene are MDHEN and SYDVKM. CDR3: CASSPGTGPRAEAFF. The CDR3 DNA reads TGTGCCAGCAGTCCCGGGACAGGGCCCCGTGCTGAAGCTTTCTTT.

The chain is built from TRBV5-6 and TRBJ2-7; the match to TRBD1 covers 7 bases. The CDR3 runs 16 residues. V trimming: 3 bases; J trimming: 5 bases; junction bases outside the gene matches: 14. Germline V gene data show CDR1 as SGHDT and CDR2 as YYEEEE. The CDR3 sequence is CASSSWGGQATHEQYF. In DNA, the CDR3 is TGTGCCAGCAGCTCCTGGGGTGGACAGGCCACCCACGAGCAGTACTTC.

This clone was seen a few times. This chain joins TRBV10-1 and TRBJ2-7; 11 bases align to TRBD2. Germline CDR1 WNHNN, CDR2 SYGVQD (reference sequence). This CDR3 region has 15 residues. With V trimmed by 2 bases and J by 10 bases, 10 bases remained unmatched. CDR3 amino acids: CASSEIAGGPYVQYF. The CDR3 DNA reads as TGCGCCAGCAGTGAGATAGCGGGAGGGCCGTACGTTCAGTACTTC.

This clone is termed medium-sized. The genes are TRBV2 and TRBJ2-2; no definite D call. The CDR3 runs to 15 residues. Per germline, CDR1 SNHLY and CDR2 FYNNEI. V lost 4 bases to trimming and J lost 0 bases, with 9 bases between them. The DNA for the CDR3 is TGTGCCAGCAGTGGGACCGACGCGAACACCGGGGAGCTGTTTTTT. Protein product: CASSGTDANTGELFF.

The gene calls are TRBV13 and TRBJ2-7; 11 bases align to TRBD2. Germline V lookup: CDR1 PRHDT, CDR2 FYEKMQ (reference sequence). The V gene end was trimmed by 5 bases and the J gene end by 0 bases; junction bases not matched to a gene: 6. This CDR3 has 16 residues. The CDR3 loop reads CASSGGLAEPSYEQYF. CDR3 DNA: TGTGCCAGCAGCGGGGGACTAGCGGAACCCTCCTACGAGCAGTACTTC.

The rearrangement uses TRBV10-3 and TRBJ1-2; 7 bases agree with TRBD1. Germline V gene sequence: CDR1 ENHRY, CDR2 SYGVKD. CDR3 length: 14 residues. V shed 0 bases and J 6 bases; nucleotides not matched to a gene: 4. CDR3 bases: TGTGCCATCAGTGAGTCTGGACAGGCGGATGGCTACACCTTC. This sequence encodes CAISESGQADGYTF.

J is TRBJ2-3 and V is TRBV5-4, with 10 bases that match TRBD2. J was trimmed by 1 base and V by 3 bases; bases with no gene match: 11. The CDR3 runs 18 residues. The germline gives CDR1 SGHNT, CDR2 YYREEE (reference sequence). The chain's CDR3 is CASSWGTGGTSGTDTQYF. The CDR3 DNA sequence: TGTGCCAGCAGCTGGGGGACAGGAGGGACTAGCGGCACAGATACGCAGTATTTT.

This rearrangement joins TRBV5-1 to TRBJ1-1; D remains unclear. Germline V gives CDR1 SGHRS, CDR2 YFSETQ. Trimming cost V 0 bases and J 4 bases, with 13 bases left between them. This CDR3 comprises 15 residues. CDR3 sequence: CASSLESTLTTEAFF. CDR3 DNA: TGCGCCAGCAGCTTGGAAAGCACCCTTACCACTGAAGCTTTCTTT. Complete variable domain (other parts from reference TRBV5-1 and TRBJ1-1): KAGVTQTPRYLIKTRGQQVTLSCSPISGHRSVSWYQQTPGQGLQFLFEYFSETQRNKGNFPGRFSGRQFSNSRSEMNVSTLELGDSALYLCASSLESTLTTEAFFGQGTRLTVV.

This chain uses TRBV30 with TRBJ1-5; 7 bases are a match to TRBD1. From germline, CDR1 is GTSNPN and CDR2 SVGIG (reference sequence). Trimming at V came to 2 bases and at J to 5 bases, leaving 3 bases not matched to a gene. CDR3 length equals 13 residues. Here the CDR3 reads CAWSRQGDQPQHF. In DNA form, the CDR3 reads TGTGCCTGGAGTAGACAGGGAGATCAGCCCCAGCATTTT. Together with reference TRBV30 and TRBJ1-5, the CDR3 gives the full variable domain: SQTIHQWPATLVQPVGSPLSLECTVEGTSNPNLYWYRQAAGRGLQLLFYSVGIGQISSEVPQNLSASRPQDRQFILSSKKLLLSDSGFYLCAWSRQGDQPQHFGDGTRLSIL.

The gene calls are TRBV11-2 and TRBJ2-5; tentative D call: TRBD1 (6 bases). The CDR3 consists of 15 residues. With 1 base removed from V and 5 bases from J, the gap between germline ends came to 14 bases. The V gene's germline CDR1 is SGHAT and CDR2 FQNNGV. This CDR3 reads CASSLVSQGWETQYF. DNA of the CDR3: TGTGCCAGCAGCTTAGTATCCCAGGGGTGGGAGACCCAGTACTTC.

V is TRBV2 and J is TRBJ1-1; D is uncertain. The CDR3 has 12 amino acids. The germline CDR1 and CDR2 sequences are SNHLY and FYNNEI. V shed 4 bases and J shed 7 bases, with 10 bases lying between them. The CDR3 nucleotides are TGTGCCAGCAGTGTGCGAGGAGGTGAAGCTTTCTTT. This gives the protein CASSVRGGEAFF.

The chain joins TRBV6-1 to TRBJ2-1; maybe TRBD1 (5 bases). Trimming shortened V by 6 bases and J by 8 bases, and 20 bases separated the two germline ends. The CDR3 contains 15 residues. CDR1 and CDR2 (germline): MNHNS, SASEGT. DNA of the CDR3: TGTGCCAGCAGGAAACAGGATGGGGATTTTGATGAGCAGTTCTTC. Translated: CASRKQDGDFDEQFF.

The J gene is TRBJ2-1, the V gene TRBV7-2, with a possible D match to TRBD2 (6 bases). The germline CDR1 and CDR2 sequences are SGHTA and FQGNSA. Trimming took 5 bases from V and 0 from J, leaving 14 bases between them. This CDR3 has 16 residues. CDR3 in amino acids: CASSVSSDLSYNEQFF. CDR3 nucleotides: TGTGCCAGCAGCGTATCTAGCGATCTCTCCTACAATGAGCAGTTCTTC.

The chain joins TRBV7-2 to TRBJ2-5, with TRBD1 matching 7 bases. The CDR3 consists of 13 residues. Trimming took 5 bases from V and 5 from J; bases not matched to a gene: 5. Germline assignment: CDR1 SGHTA and CDR2 FQGNSA. The CDR3 DNA follows: TGTGCCAGCAGCCTAAACAGGGGCGAGACCCAGTACTTC. Its protein product is CASSLNRGETQYF.

The V call is TRBV10-1, the J call TRBJ2-5, with D perhaps TRBD1 (6 bases). The CDR3 has 13 residues. V was clipped by 6 bases and J by 2 bases, with 10 bases between them. Per germline, CDR1 WNHNN and CDR2 SYGVQD (reference sequence). The CDR3 nucleotides read TGCGCCAGCAGCGGACAGATACAAGAGACCCAGTACTTC. Translated: CASSGQIQETQYF.

The CDR3 DNA is TGTGCCAGCAGCGAAATACGTTACACTGAAGCTTTCTTT. This translates into CASSEIRYTEAFF. The genes are TRBV6-1 and TRBJ1-1; D ambiguous. The CDR3 length is 13 residues. V lost 6 bases to trimming and J lost 3 bases, with 11 bases between them. Germline V gene lookup returns CDR1 MNHNS and CDR2 SASEGT.

This clone was seen once. Other DNA sequences in this sample translate to the same CDR3. This chain connects TRBV28 to TRBJ2-3; a possible D gene is TRBD2 (5 bases). The CDR3 length is 15 residues. Germline V gene lookup returns CDR1 MDHEN and CDR2 SYDVKM. The V end was cut by 7 bases, the J end by 4 bases, with 18 bases between. CDR3 DNA sequence: TGTGCCAGCACCTCTTTAACGGGATACCCAGATACGCAGTATTTT. Its protein product is CASTSLTGYPDTQYF.

The chain is built from TRBV6-6 and TRBJ1-5; D remains unclear. V was trimmed by 2 bases and J by 3 bases, leaving 5 bases between them. CDR1 is MNHNY, CDR2 SVGAGI, per germline (reference sequence). The CDR3 loop spans 13 amino acids. As DNA, the CDR3 is TGTGCCAGCAGTTACCAGGCCAATCAGCCCCAGCATTTT. This sequence encodes CASSYQANQPQHF.